This TCR beta chain derives from a study of identical twins. Study-wide results and limits: Invariant MAIT and iNKT cells may have partly biased zero-insertion analyses. Not following the same donors, the study drew its conclusions from cross-sectional statistical analysis.

Turning to this clonotype: Its antigen is not known.

This CDR3 has 12 amino acids. Per the germline V gene, CDR1 is SGHRS and CDR2 is YFSETQ. With 0 bases removed from V and 8 bases from J, the gap between germline ends came to 7 bases. Template switching added a universal primer site; cDNA carried unique molecular identifiers. A single record per CDR3 protein comes from TCRdb applying MiXCR to the 5' RACE reads. The sample holds around 960,000 distinct CDR3 sequences, approximately 13% seen once. These same records also appear under a second study, on yellow fever vaccine responses in identical twins.

This TCR was recovered from a woman aged 18 to 35 in good health. V and J are TRBV5-1 and TRBJ2-3, with a weak D call TRBD1 (6 bases). Input material: PBMCs. The CDR3 bases are TGCGCCAGCAGCTTGGCGGACAGTACGCAGTATTTT. This encodes CASSLADSTQYF.